This TCR beta chain was documented in a study of OX40 agonist ivuxolimab in advanced cancers. The wider study: Aged roughly 23 to 90 with a mean of approximately 57 years, they were about 78% male.

Here immunoSEQ multiplex PCR was the method, and the copy in TCRdb shows in-frame clones only, minus some. The table lists 66,000 or so clones, around 85% of them singletons. Excluded were patients having autoimmune disease history or systemic immunosuppression. Study-wide points: Expanded clones tended on average to be more numerous among CD8+ T cells than CD4+.

This CDR3 is built from 17 residues. CDR1 is KGHSH and CDR2 is LQKENI in the germline V gene. With 2 bases removed from V and 0 bases from J, the gap between germline ends came to 11 bases. Note on this clone: Its antigen is not identified.

The TCR comes from an adult with an advanced solid tumor such as melanoma, head and neck, liver or kidney cancer. The chain combines TRBV18 with TRBJ1-6; a weak D match, TRBD1 (6 bases). The sample consisted of CD4+ or CD8+ T cells sorted from blood, taken in a trial of the OX40 agonist ivuxolimab. The CDR3: CASSPLGQSSYNSPLHF. The DNA of the CDR3 is TGTGCCAGCTCACCATTGGGACAAAGCTCCTATAATTCACCCCTCCACTTT.